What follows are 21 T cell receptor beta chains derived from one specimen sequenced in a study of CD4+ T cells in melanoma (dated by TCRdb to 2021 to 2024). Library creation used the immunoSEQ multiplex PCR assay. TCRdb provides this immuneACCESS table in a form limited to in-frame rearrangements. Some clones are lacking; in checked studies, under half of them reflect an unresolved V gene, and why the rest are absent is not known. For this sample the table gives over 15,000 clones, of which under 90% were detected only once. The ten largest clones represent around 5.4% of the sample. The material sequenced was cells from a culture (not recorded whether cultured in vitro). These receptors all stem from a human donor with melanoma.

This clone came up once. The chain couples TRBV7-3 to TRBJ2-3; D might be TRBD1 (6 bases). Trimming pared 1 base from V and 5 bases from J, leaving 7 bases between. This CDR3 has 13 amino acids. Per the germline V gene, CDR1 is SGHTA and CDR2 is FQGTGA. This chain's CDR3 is CASSLRGGDTQYF. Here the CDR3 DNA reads TGTGCCAGCAGCTTAAGAGGGGGAGATACGCAGTATTTT.

The CDR3 DNA sequence: TGCGCCAGCAGGTACAGGGGCGGGTCCTACGAGCAGTACTTC. Its protein is CASRYRGGSYEQYF. The chain recombines TRBV5-1 with TRBJ2-7; TRBD1 matches at 7 bases. This CDR3 region has 14 residues. In germline, CDR1 is SGHRS, CDR2 YFSETQ. J was trimmed by 1 base and V by 5 bases; bases with no gene match: 6.

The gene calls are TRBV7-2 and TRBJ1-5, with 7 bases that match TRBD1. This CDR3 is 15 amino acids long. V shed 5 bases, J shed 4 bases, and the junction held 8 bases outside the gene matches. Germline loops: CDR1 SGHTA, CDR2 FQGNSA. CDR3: CASSPTGVLNQPQHF. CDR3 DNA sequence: TGTGCCAGCAGCCCCACAGGGGTCCTTAATCAGCCCCAGCATTTT. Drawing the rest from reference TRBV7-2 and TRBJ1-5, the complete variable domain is GAGVSQSPSNKVTEKGKDVELRCDPISGHTALYWYRQSLGQGLEFLIYFQGNSAPDKSGLPSDRFSAERTGGSVSTLTIQRTQQEDSAVYLCASSPTGVLNQPQHFGDGTRLSIL.

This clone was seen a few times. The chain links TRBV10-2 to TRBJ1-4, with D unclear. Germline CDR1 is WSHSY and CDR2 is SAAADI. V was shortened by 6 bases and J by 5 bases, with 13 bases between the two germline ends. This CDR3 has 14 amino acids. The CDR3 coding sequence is TGCGCCAGCAGGCCTCAATGGGCCAATGAAAAACTGTTTTTT. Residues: CASRPQWANEKLFF.

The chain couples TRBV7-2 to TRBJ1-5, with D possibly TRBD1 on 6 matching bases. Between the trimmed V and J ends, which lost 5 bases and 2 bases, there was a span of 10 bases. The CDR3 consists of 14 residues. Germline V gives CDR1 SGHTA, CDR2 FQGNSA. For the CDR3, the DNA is TGTGCCAGCAGCGACAGGACGGGCAATCAGCCCCAGCATTTT. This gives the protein CASSDRTGNQPQHF.

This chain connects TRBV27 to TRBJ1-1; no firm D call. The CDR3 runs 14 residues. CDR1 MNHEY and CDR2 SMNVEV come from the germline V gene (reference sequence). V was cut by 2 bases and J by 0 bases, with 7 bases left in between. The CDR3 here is CASSLKPMNTEAFF. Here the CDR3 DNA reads TGTGCCAGCAGTTTAAAGCCCATGAACACTGAAGCTTTCTTT.

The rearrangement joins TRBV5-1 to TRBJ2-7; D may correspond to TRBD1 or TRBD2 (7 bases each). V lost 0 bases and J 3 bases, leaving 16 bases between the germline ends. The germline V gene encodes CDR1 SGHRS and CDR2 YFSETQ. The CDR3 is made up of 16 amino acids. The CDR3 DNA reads TGCGCCAGCAGCTTGGGTCCAGGGGGGGGGATCTACGAGCAGTACTTC. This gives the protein CASSLGPGGGIYEQYF.

This CDR3 reads CASSLLPGQGSADTQYF. The CDR3 nucleotides read TGTGCCAGCAGCTTGCTTCCGGGACAGGGGTCGGCAGATACGCAGTATTTT. The V gene is TRBV7-8, the J gene TRBJ2-3; 10 nucleotides agree with TRBD1. The CDR3 runs 17 residues. Germline V CDR1 and CDR2: SGHVS, FQNEAQ. V gave up 3 bases and J gave up 4 bases; unmatched junction bases: 10.

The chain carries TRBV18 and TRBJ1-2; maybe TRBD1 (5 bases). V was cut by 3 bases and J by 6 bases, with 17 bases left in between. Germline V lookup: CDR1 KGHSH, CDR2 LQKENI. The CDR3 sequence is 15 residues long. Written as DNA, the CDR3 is TGTGCCAGCTCACCCTCGGGGGAGGGACTTCATGGCTACACCTTC. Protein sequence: CASSPSGEGLHGYTF.

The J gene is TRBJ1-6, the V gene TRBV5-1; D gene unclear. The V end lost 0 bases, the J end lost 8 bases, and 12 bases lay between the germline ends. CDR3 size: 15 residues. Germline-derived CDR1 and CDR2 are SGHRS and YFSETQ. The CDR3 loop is CASSLGGGPDSPLHF. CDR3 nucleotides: TGCGCCAGCAGCTTGGGGGGAGGACCGGATTCACCCCTCCACTTT.

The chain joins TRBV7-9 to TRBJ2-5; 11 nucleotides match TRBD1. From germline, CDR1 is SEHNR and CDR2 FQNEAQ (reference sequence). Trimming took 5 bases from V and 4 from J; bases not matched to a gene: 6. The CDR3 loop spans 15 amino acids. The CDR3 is CASSLGQGAGETQYF. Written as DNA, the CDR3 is TGTGCCAGCAGCCTCGGACAGGGGGCTGGAGAGACCCAGTACTTC.

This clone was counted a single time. CDR3 sequence (DNA): TGTGCCAGCAGCCCGCCGGGGGGGACACCCCTCCACTTT. It encodes CASSPPGGTPLHF. This sequence joins TRBV5-4 and TRBJ1-6, with D possibly TRBD1 on 5 matching bases. Trimming removed 4 bases from V and 11 bases from J, with 13 bases in between. This CDR3 comprises 13 residues. Germline V gives CDR1 SGHNT, CDR2 YYREEE (reference sequence). The complete variable domain, with remaining parts taken from reference TRBV5-4 and TRBJ1-6, reads ETGVTQSPTHLIKTRGQQVTLRCSSQSGHNTVSWYQQALGQGPQFIFQYYREEENGRGNFPPRFSGLQFPNYSSELNVNALELDDSALYLCASSPPGGTPLHFGNGTRLTVT.

The CDR3 loop reads CASSPLASTDTQYF. CDR3 in DNA: TGTGCCAGCAGCCCGTTGGCTAGCACAGATACGCAGTATTTT. This chain links TRBV4-2 with TRBJ2-3; D not resolved. The CDR3 runs to 14 residues. The germline CDR1 and CDR2 sequences are LGHNA and YNFKEQ. V lost 4 bases, J lost 0 bases, and 8 bases lay in between.

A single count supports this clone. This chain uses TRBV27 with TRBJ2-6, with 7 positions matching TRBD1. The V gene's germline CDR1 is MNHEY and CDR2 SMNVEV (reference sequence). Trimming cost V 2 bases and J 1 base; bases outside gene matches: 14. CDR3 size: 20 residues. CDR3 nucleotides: TGTGCCAGCAGTTTAAGGGCCGACAGGGCCTCAGGGTCTGGGGCCAACGTCCTGACTTTC. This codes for CASSLRADRASGSGANVLTF.

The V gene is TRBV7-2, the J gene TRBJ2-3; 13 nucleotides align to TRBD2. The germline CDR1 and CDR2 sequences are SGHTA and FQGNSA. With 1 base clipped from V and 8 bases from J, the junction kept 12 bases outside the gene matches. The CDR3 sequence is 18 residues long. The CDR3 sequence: CASSLGTSGGVRGVTQYF. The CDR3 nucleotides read TGTGCCAGCAGCTTAGGGACTAGCGGGGGCGTGCGGGGGGTTACGCAGTATTTT.

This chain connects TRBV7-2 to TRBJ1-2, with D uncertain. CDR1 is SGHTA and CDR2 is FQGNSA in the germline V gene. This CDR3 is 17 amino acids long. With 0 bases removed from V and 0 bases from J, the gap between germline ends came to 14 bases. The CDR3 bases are TGTGCCAGCAGCTTAGCGAGACACGTTTTGGCTAACTATGGCTACACCTTC. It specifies CASSLARHVLANYGYTF.

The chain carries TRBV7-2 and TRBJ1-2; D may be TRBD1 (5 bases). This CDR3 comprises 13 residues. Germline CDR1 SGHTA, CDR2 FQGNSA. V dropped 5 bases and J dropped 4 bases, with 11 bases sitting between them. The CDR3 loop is CASSRRVTYGYTF. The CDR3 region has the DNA TGTGCCAGCAGCCGCAGGGTCACCTATGGCTACACCTTC.

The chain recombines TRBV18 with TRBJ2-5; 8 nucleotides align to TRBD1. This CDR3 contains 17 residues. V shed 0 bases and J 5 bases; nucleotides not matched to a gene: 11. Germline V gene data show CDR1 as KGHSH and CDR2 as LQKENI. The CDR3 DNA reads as TGTGCCAGCTCACCACCGACTAGTGACAGGGGTTGGGAGACCCAGTACTTC. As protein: CASSPPTSDRGWETQYF. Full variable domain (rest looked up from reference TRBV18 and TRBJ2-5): NAGVMQNPRHLVRRRGQEARLRCSPMKGHSHVYWYRQLPEEGLKFMVYLQKENIIDESGMPKERFSAEFPKEGPSILRIQQVVRGDSAAYFCASSPPTSDRGWETQYFGPGTRLLVL.

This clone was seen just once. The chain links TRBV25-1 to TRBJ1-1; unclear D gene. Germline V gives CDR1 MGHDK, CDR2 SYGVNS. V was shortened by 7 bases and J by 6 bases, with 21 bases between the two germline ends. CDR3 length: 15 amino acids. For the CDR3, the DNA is TGTGCCAGCACCCGGACCCGGGGTGTAAACTCTGAAGCTTTCTTT. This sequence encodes CASTRTRGVNSEAFF.

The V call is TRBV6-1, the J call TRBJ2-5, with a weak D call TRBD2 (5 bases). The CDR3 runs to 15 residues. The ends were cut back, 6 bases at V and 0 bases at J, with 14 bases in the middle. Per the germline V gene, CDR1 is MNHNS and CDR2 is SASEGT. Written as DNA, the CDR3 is TGTGCCAGCAGAGATTTGAGCGGTAACCAAGAGACCCAGTACTTC. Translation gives CASRDLSGNQETQYF.

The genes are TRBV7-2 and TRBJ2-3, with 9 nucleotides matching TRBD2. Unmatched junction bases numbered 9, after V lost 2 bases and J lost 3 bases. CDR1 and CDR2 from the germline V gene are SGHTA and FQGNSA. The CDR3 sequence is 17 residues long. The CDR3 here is CASSLRGGGGATDTQYF. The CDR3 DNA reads TGTGCCAGCAGCTTACGAGGTGGCGGGGGGGCAACAGATACGCAGTATTTT.